A single sample is the source of the 23 T cell receptor beta chains below, sequenced in a study of CD8+CD57+ T cells in acquired aplastic anemia. CDR3 and TCR beta VDJ profiling relied on genomic DNA as the template. Using its own MiXCR run on the reads, TCRdb lists one record per CDR3 protein. This table has about 190,000 distinct CDR3 sequences, roughly half appearing once. Sequenced sample: sorted CD4+, CD8+, or CD8+CD57+ T cells (not recorded which) from PBMCs. The receptors here all came from a human donor in good health, serving as a control.

The DNA for the CDR3 is TGTGCCAGCAGCTTATGGTTAGGGGATCAGCCCCAGCATTTT. It specifies CASSLWLGDQPQHF. The chain recombines TRBV7-8 with TRBJ1-5; D possibly corresponds to TRBD1 (5 bases). Looked up from germline, CDR1 is SGHVS and CDR2 is FQNEAQ. Trimming pared 2 bases from V and 5 bases from J, leaving 10 bases between. This CDR3 contains 14 residues.

This clonotype showed up many times. V usage is TRBV19 and J usage is TRBJ2-3, with D perhaps given as TRBD1 or TRBD2 (6 bases each). V was clipped by 1 base and J by 0 bases, with 11 bases between them. Germline V CDR1 and CDR2: LNHDA, SQIVND (reference sequence). The CDR3 has 16 amino acids. The CDR3 loop is CASSIGGDKSTDTQYF. The CDR3 DNA is TGTGCCAGTAGTATAGGGGGGGACAAAAGCACAGATACGCAGTATTTT. Looking up the rest from reference TRBV19 and TRBJ2-3 gives the full variable domain: DGGITQSPKYLFRKEGQNVTLSCEQNLNHDAMYWYRQDPGQGLRLIYYSQIVNDFQKGDIAEGYSVSREKKESFPLTVTSAQKNPTAFYLCASSIGGDKSTDTQYFGPGTRLTVL.

This clonotype was detected ten times or more. CDR3 in DNA: TGTGCCAGCAGCGCCGCGGGGGGCTCCTACAATGAGCAGTTCTTC. Its translation is CASSAAGGSYNEQFF. The rearrangement joins TRBV7-2 to TRBJ2-1, with TRBD2 matching 8 bases. With 5 bases clipped from V and 0 bases from J, the junction kept 3 bases outside the gene matches. The CDR3 extends over 15 amino acids. Looked up from germline, CDR1 is SGHTA and CDR2 is FQGNSA.

There are a few counts of this clonotype. A much more abundant neighbour one base away suggests this may be a read error. The CDR3 loop reads CSPRTGGGGEGPFFGYTF. The CDR3, as DNA: TGCAGTCCTAGGACGGGTGGGGGAGGGGAGGGTCCGTTTTTTGGCTACACCTTC. V gene TRBV20-1 combines with J gene TRBJ1-2; D may be TRBD1 (5 bases). Germline assignment: CDR1 DFQATT and CDR2 SNEGSKA (reference sequence). CDR3 length: 18 amino acids.

In this sample, this clonotype turned up once. V gene TRBV9 combines with J gene TRBJ2-1, with no clear D. The CDR3 is 15 amino acids. V was pared by 1 base and J by 6 bases, with 14 bases between. Germline V gene sequence: CDR1 SGDLS, CDR2 YYNGEE. The CDR3 loop reads CASSVQGRVSNEQFF. The CDR3 DNA sequence: TGTGCCAGCAGCGTACAAGGAAGGGTGAGCAATGAGCAGTTCTTC.

There are many counts of this clonotype. The chain recombines TRBV7-2 with TRBJ2-7; the match to TRBD2 covers 7 bases. The CDR3 has 14 amino acids. V lost 3 bases and J lost 3; bases outside the gene matches: 5. Germline loops: CDR1 SGHTA, CDR2 FQGNSA. The CDR3 sequence is CASSFSSGDYEQYF. Written as DNA, the CDR3 is TGTGCCAGCAGCTTTTCCAGCGGGGACTACGAGCAGTACTTC. Using reference TRBV7-2 and TRBJ2-7 for the parts outside the CDR3, the full variable domain is GAGVSQSPSNKVTEKGKDVELRCDPISGHTALYWYRQSLGQGLEFLIYFQGNSAPDKSGLPSDRFSAERTGGSVSTLTIQRTQQEDSAVYLCASSFSSGDYEQYFGPGTRLTVT.

This clonotype occurred a few times. With a much larger clone just one base away, this may be a read error. V gene TRBV6-5 combines with J gene TRBJ2-7; a possible D gene is TRBD1 (6 bases). From germline, CDR1 is MNHEY and CDR2 SVGAGI. CDR3 size: 15 residues. The CDR3 sequence: CASSYGGSNYYGQYF. CDR3 DNA: TGTGCCAGCAGTTACGGGGGCTCAAACTATTACGGGCAGTACTTC.

As to this clonotype: At one end the junction does not follow the germline gene, possibly because of a read error. V is TRBV7-9 and J is TRBJ2-3; 8 nucleotides line up with TRBD1. CDR3 length: 14 residues. The germline gives CDR1 SEHNR, CDR2 FQNEAQ (reference sequence). As DNA, the CDR3 is TGTGCCAGCAGCCTAGGACAGGGCACAGATACGCAGCGTTTT. Protein product: CASSLGQGTDTQRF.

The chain has TRBV10-2 and TRBJ2-3; weak D call: TRBD1 (5 bases). CDR3 length: 14 amino acids. V dropped 0 bases and J dropped 10 bases, with 14 bases sitting between them. Germline V gene lookup returns CDR1 WSHSY and CDR2 SAAADI. CDR3 bases: TGCGCCAGCAGTGAGTCGCACAGTAGGGGTTCGCAGTATTTT. Its protein product is CASSESHSRGSQYF.

V gene TRBV20-1 combines with J gene TRBJ2-2; D is unresolved. The CDR3 spans 12 residues. Between the trimmed V and J ends, which lost 3 bases and 1 base, there was a span of 3 bases. CDR1 and CDR2 (germline): DFQATT, SNEGSKA (reference sequence). CDR3: CSASQNTGELFF. CDR3 bases: TGCAGTGCTAGTCAGAACACCGGGGAGCTGTTTTTT.

This clonotype was seen once. The chain employs TRBV5-5 and TRBJ2-7; no firm D call. V gave up 2 bases and J gave up 1 base, with 13 bases separating them. The germline gives CDR1 SGHKS, CDR2 YYEKEE (reference sequence). The CDR3 totals 15 residues. CDR3 nucleotides: TGTGCCAGCAGCTTAACTGGGGTTAGATCCTACGAGCAGTACTTC. Encoded protein: CASSLTGVRSYEQYF. The complete variable domain, with remaining parts taken from reference TRBV5-5 and TRBJ2-7, reads DAGVTQSPTHLIKTRGQQVTLRCSPISGHKSVSWYQQVLGQGPQFIFQYYEKEERGRGNFPDRFSARQFPNYSSELNVNALLLGDSALYLCASSLTGVRSYEQYFGPGTRLTVT.

The chain has TRBV7-2 and TRBJ1-5; a weak D match, TRBD1 (5 bases). The CDR3 has 14 residues. The V gene's germline CDR1 is SGHTA and CDR2 FQGNSA. The germline V and J ends were trimmed by 5 bases and 2 bases, with 10 bases remaining between them. CDR3 nucleotide sequence: TGTGCCAGCAGCCACACAGGAGGCAATCAGCCCCAGCATTTT. Translating it yields CASSHTGGNQPQHF.

This clonotype showed up many times. The chain carries TRBV11-2 and TRBJ2-1; no clear D. V was pared by 1 base and J by 10 bases, with 11 bases between. There are 13 residues in the CDR3. Germline V gives CDR1 SGHAT, CDR2 FQNNGV. Written as DNA, the CDR3 is TGTGCCAGCAGCTTAGGAGCTAGAGGCGAGCAGTTCTTC. It codes for CASSLGARGEQFF.

The V call is TRBV5-1, the J call TRBJ2-7, with 7 bases that match TRBD1. V gave up 1 base and J gave up 3 bases; unmatched junction bases: 4. Germline V lookup: CDR1 SGHRS, CDR2 YFSETQ. This CDR3 region has 14 residues. The CDR3: CASSLYAGGYEQYF. The CDR3 bases are TGCGCCAGCAGCTTGTATGCAGGGGGCTACGAGCAGTACTTC.

The chain links TRBV24-1 to TRBJ2-5; TRBD1 agrees at 7 bases. With 4 bases clipped from V and 3 bases from J, the junction kept 10 bases outside the gene matches. Germline V gene lookup returns CDR1 KGHDR and CDR2 SFDVKD. The CDR3 sequence is 16 residues long. The CDR3 DNA reads as TGTGCCACCAGTGAACACGCGACAGGGAATAAAGAGACCCAGTACTTC. This encodes CATSEHATGNKETQYF.

The chain combines TRBV29-1 with TRBJ1-2; maybe TRBD1 (5 bases). The CDR3 has 11 residues. Trimming removed 7 bases at V and 4 bases at J, with 10 bases between. Germline loops: CDR1 SQVTM, CDR2 ANQGSEA. In DNA form, the CDR3 reads TGCAGCGGGGGGGGGGGCTATGGCTACACCTTC. Translating it yields CSGGGGYGYTF.

The chain couples TRBV9 to TRBJ2-3, with TRBD2 matching over 10 bases. The CDR3 has 17 residues. Germline values: CDR1 SGDLS, CDR2 YYNGEE. The V and J ends lost 0 bases and 1 base, in that order; junction bases with no gene match: 5. The CDR3 coding sequence is TGTGCCAGCAGCGTAGCCACAGCGGGGGGGGGCACAGATACGCAGTATTTT. As protein: CASSVATAGGGTDTQYF. The whole variable domain, remainder taken from reference TRBV9 and TRBJ2-3, is DSGVTQTPKHLITATGQRVTLRCSPRSGDLSVYWYQQSLDQGLQFLIQYYNGEERAKGNILERFSAQQFPDLHSELNLSSLELGDSALYFCASSVATAGGGTDTQYFGPGTRLTVL.

This clonotype was observed a handful of times. This sequence joins TRBV2 and TRBJ1-2; no clear D gene. Trimming shortened V by 5 bases and J by 0 bases, and 10 bases separated the two germline ends. Germline CDR1 SNHLY, CDR2 FYNNEI. The CDR3 is made up of 14 amino acids. This CDR3 is CASSPGSPNYGYTF. The CDR3 nucleotides read TGTGCCAGCAGTCCGGGCAGTCCTAACTATGGCTACACCTTC. Filled out from reference TRBV2 and TRBJ1-2, the complete variable domain reads EPEVTQTPSHQVTQMGQEVILRCVPISNHLYFYWYRQILGQKVEFLVSFYNNEISEKSEIFDDQFSVERPDGSNFTLKIRSTKLEDSAMYFCASSPGSPNYGYTFGSGTRLTVV.

The V and J genes are TRBV5-1 and TRBJ2-2; weak D call: TRBD2 (6 bases). This CDR3 has 15 residues. The germline CDR1 and CDR2 sequences are SGHRS and YFSETQ. Trimming cost V 0 bases and J 6 bases, with 12 bases left between them. CDR3 sequence (DNA): TGCGCCAGCAGCTTGGCGGCTAGCGCCCCCGGGGAGCTGTTTTTT. Amino acid sequence: CASSLAASAPGELFF.

The rearrangement joins TRBV7-2 to TRBJ2-5; TRBD1 aligns across 9 bases. The CDR3 is 15 residues long. Germline V gene sequence: CDR1 SGHTA, CDR2 FQGNSA. Trimming removed 6 bases from V and 2 bases from J; junction bases left unmatched: 7. CDR3 loop: CASRTGTGLQETQYF. In DNA form, the CDR3 reads TGTGCCAGCAGAACCGGGACAGGGTTGCAAGAGACCCAGTACTTC.

The chain links TRBV10-3 to TRBJ2-3; 12 bases align to TRBD2. This CDR3 region has 16 residues. The junction had 8 bases not matched to a gene; V was cut back by 5 bases and J by 5 bases. In germline, CDR1 is ENHRY, CDR2 SYGVKD. CDR3 coding DNA: TGTGCCATCAGTAATCCTAGCGGGGGGGAGGTAGATACGCAGTATTTT. Translated, it gives CAISNPSGGEVDTQYF.

This clonotype appeared a single time. Since the CDR3 does not end with the conserved phenylalanine or tryptophan, this likely comes from a read error. No DNA is shown, since the ends of the CDR3 on it are uncertain; the CDR3 is the one TCRdb lists. The chain joins TRBV7-3 to TRBJ1-6. Including both end residues, the CDR3 is 8 amino acids long. From germline, CDR1 is SGHTA and CDR2 FQGTGA. The CDR3 spells CASSLNRV.

This clonotype was found many times. V usage is TRBV19 and J usage is TRBJ1-2; a weak D match, TRBD1 (6 bases). The V end lost 7 bases, the J end lost 1 base, and 16 bases lay between the germline ends. This CDR3 comprises 15 residues. Germline V gene lookup returns CDR1 LNHDA and CDR2 SQIVND (reference sequence). The CDR3 coding sequence is TGTGCCAGTACCGCCGGGACAAACATTAACTATGGCTACACCTTC. Protein sequence: CASTAGTNINYGYTF.